These T cell receptor beta chains were read from a single sample in a study of Ad26.COV2.S vaccination and SARS-CoV-2 variants. Profiled with immunoSEQ multiplex PCR; TCRdb holds only in-frame clones, not every one. The sample has under 300,000 clones, roughly 87% seen once. The sequenced sample was peripheral blood, obtained in a trial of Ad26.COV2.S vaccine versus placebo. Receptors were obtained from a person aged 18-65 years who received the Ad26.COV2.S COVID-19 vaccine or a placebo. Both conserved end residues are part of each CDR3. A D gene is named only where the DNA matches it firmly. Only part of the rows carry a size: once, few, many, or a class if the clone is expanded.

TRBJ2-1	TRBD2	NA	TRBV5-4	TGTGCCAGCAGCTTGGTCCCTAGCGGCTACAATGAGCAGTTCTTC	CASSLVPSGYNEQFF
TRBJ1-2	NA	NA	TRBV12-3/TRBV12-4	TGTGCCAGCAGTTTAGCGGGTGGCTACACCTTC	CASSLAGGYTF
TRBJ1-1	NA	NA	TRBV2	TGTGCCAGCAGTTCCACACCGAACACTGAAGCTTTCTTT	CASSSTPNTEAFF
TRBJ1-5	TRBD1	NA	TRBV18	TGTGCCAGCTCACCAAATACCCCGGGACAGCGGCAGCCCCAGCATTTT	CASSPNTPGQRQPQHF
TRBJ2-5	NA	NA	TRBV5-1	TGCGCCAGCAGGGGAGACTCAGAAAAACAAGAGACCCAGTACTTC	CASRGDSEKQETQYF
TRBJ1-2	NA	NA	TRBV9	TGTGCCAGCAGCGATCCAGGGCGATACACCTTC	CASSDPGRYTF
TRBJ2-2	NA	NA	TRBV9	TGTGCCAGCAGCGTTACTATCCAGGGACTCGCGAACACCGGGGAGCTGTTTTTT	CASSVTIQGLANTGELFF
TRBJ1-1	TRBD1	few	TRBV4-2	TGTGCCAGCAGCCAAGAACAGGGGTGGAATGAAGCTTTCTTT	CASSQEQGWNEAFF
TRBJ2-1	NA	once	TRBV10-3	TGTGCCATCTCCCAATCCTACAATGAGCAGTTCTTC	CAISQSYNEQFF
TRBJ1-2	NA	NA	TRBV5-1	TGCGCCAGCAGCCGGGGTGGGGATAACTATGGCTACACCTTC	CASSRGGDNYGYTF
TRBJ1-2	NA	NA	TRBV7-9	TGTGCCAGCAGCTTAGTACAAGAGACAAACTATGGCTACACCTTC	CASSLVQETNYGYTF
TRBJ2-3	NA	NA	TRBV5-1	TGCGCCAGCAACCCTCGTCGGGCAGGGGATGGGCATACGCAGTATTTT	CASNPRRAGDGHTQYF
TRBJ1-1	NA	NA	TRBV3-1/TRBV3-2	TGTGCCAGCAGCCCGTTAGGGCCGAACACTGAAGCTTTCTTT	CASSPLGPNTEAFF
TRBJ1-2	NA	NA	TRBV21-1	TGTGCCAGCTCAGGCCCCAAAGGGGCGGACTATGGCTACACCTTC	CASSGPKGADYGYTF
TRBJ1-1	NA	NA	TRBV19	TGTGCCAGTAGTTTAGGTCATCTGAACACTGAAGCTTTCTTT	CASSLGHLNTEAFF
TRBJ1-2	TRBD1	NA	TRBV7-2	TGTGCCAGCAGTCCGAGACAGGGGGATGGCTACACCTTC	CASSPRQGDGYTF
TRBJ2-1	NA	NA	TRBV5-6	TGTGCCAGCAGCTTGGACGATGAGCAGTTCTTC	CASSLDDEQFF
TRBJ2-1	TRBD2	NA	TRBV20-1	TGCAGTGCTAGTTTACTAGCGGGAGTATCGGGGGAGCAGTTCTTC	CSASLLAGVSGEQFF
TRBJ1-5	NA	few	TRBV7-9	TGTGCCAGCAGCTCGATTTGGGGAAATCAGCCCCAGCATTTT	CASSSIWGNQPQHF
TRBJ1-1	TRBD1	NA	TRBV6-5	TGTGCCAGCAGTCCCGGGACAGGGGGCACTGAAGCTTTCTTT	CASSPGTGGTEAFF
TRBJ1-4	NA	NA	TRBV18	TGTGCCAGCTCACCCCTAAACGAAAAACTGTTTTTT	CASSPLNEKLFF
TRBJ2-1	NA	NA	TRBV30	TGTGCCTGGATTGAAGGACAGAACAATGAGCAGTTCTTC	CAWIEGQNNEQFF
TRBJ2-1	TRBD2	NA	TRBV20-1	TGCAGTGCTAGTGGGGTAGCGGGTTCTGACTACAATGAGCAGTTCTTC	CSASGVAGSDYNEQFF
TRBJ2-3	NA	NA	TRBV18	TGTGCCAGCTTTGGGGAGTCGGATACGCAGTATTTT	CASFGESDTQYF
TRBJ2-1	NA	NA	TRBV30	TGTGCTTGGTCGACAGGTTTTGAGCAGTTCTTC	CAWSTGFEQFF
TRBJ2-1	NA	NA	TRBV9	TGTGCCAGCAACCACGGGAGAGGTGATGAGCAGTTCTTC	CASNHGRGDEQFF
TRBJ1-3	TRBD1	NA	TRBV18	TGTGCCAGCTCACTCACAGGGGGAACTGGAAACACCATATATTTT	CASSLTGGTGNTIYF
TRBJ2-5	NA	NA	TRBV21-1	TGTGCTAGCAGCAAACTAGGCTGGTCGTACCAAGAGACCCAGTACTTC	CASSKLGWSYQETQYF
TRBJ1-2	NA	NA	TRBV12-3/TRBV12-4	TGTGCCAGCAGTTCCCCTCAGCGCTATGGCTACACCTTC	CASSSPQRYGYTF
TRBJ2-5	NA	NA	TRBV4-2	TGTGCCAGCAGCCAAGTGGACAGCGACCAAGAGACCCAGTACTTC	CASSQVDSDQETQYF
TRBJ2-1	NA	NA	TRBV16	TGTGCCAGCAGCCGAGAGACGCTAGCTCTACAGTTCTTC	CASSRETLALQFF
TRBJ1-2	NA	NA	TRBV6-5	TGTGCCAGCAGCCGTGACAGGACCTATGGCTACACCTTC	CASSRDRTYGYTF
TRBJ2-6	NA	once	TRBV7-9	TGTGCCAGCAGCTTAGGGTTGCCTACTGGGGCCAACGTCCTGACTTTC	CASSLGLPTGANVLTF
TRBJ1-2	NA	few	TRBV20-1	TGCAGTGCTAGTGGGCGGGTCGACTATGGCTACACCTTC	CSASGRVDYGYTF